One sample yielded the 9 T cell receptor beta chains listed below, sequenced in a study of blood T cell repertoires in COVID-19. Assay used: immunoSEQ multiplex PCR; TCRdb lists only in-frame clones, some missing. The sample includes about 160,000 clones, 80% to 90% of them seen just once. Sequenced: peripheral blood. The source is a man in his forties with acute or convalescent COVID-19.

The rearrangement uses TRBV11-3 and TRBJ2-2; 12 bases align to TRBD2. Trimming cost V 5 bases and J 5 bases; bases outside gene matches: 9. CDR1 SGHNT and CDR2 YENEEA come from the germline V gene. The CDR3 extends over 17 amino acids. In nucleotides, the CDR3 is TGTGCCAGCAGCGCCCTAGCGGGGGGGCAGTTAACCGGGGAGCTGTTTTTT. The encoded protein is CASSALAGGQLTGELFF.

The rearrangement uses TRBV6-5 and TRBJ1-6; 8 nucleotides match TRBD1. The junction had 12 bases not matched to a gene; V was cut back by 8 bases and J by 9 bases. The CDR3 sequence is 15 residues long. The germline V gene encodes CDR1 MNHEY and CDR2 SVGAGI. The CDR3, as DNA: TGTGCCAGCGCCCGAGCATCCGGGACAGGTTCACCCCTCCACTTT. Translating it yields CASARASGTGSPLHF.

This chain connects TRBV27 to TRBJ1-3; tentatively, D is TRBD1 (6 bases). The CDR3 runs to 15 residues. V lost 6 bases and J 3 bases, leaving 15 bases between the germline ends. Germline V gene data show CDR1 as MNHEY and CDR2 as SMNVEV (reference sequence). CDR3 bases: TGTGCCAGCAGCCCACAGGGAGCGCGTGGAAACACCATATATTTT. Translated: CASSPQGARGNTIYF.

The CDR3 loop is CASSYSGGPGGNTIYF. CDR3 DNA sequence: TGTGCCAGCAGTTACAGCGGGGGGCCTGGAGGAAACACCATATATTTT. The V and J genes are TRBV6-5 and TRBJ1-3; D is possibly TRBD1 (6 bases). Looked up from germline, CDR1 is MNHEY and CDR2 is SVGAGI. The CDR3 length is 16 residues. The V end lost 2 bases, the J end lost 4 bases, and 15 bases lay between the germline ends.

This chain connects TRBV4-1 to TRBJ1-1; 7 bases are shared with TRBD1. This CDR3 has 16 amino acids. Germline-derived CDR1 and CDR2 are MGHRA and YSYEKL. V shed 7 bases and J 1 base; nucleotides not matched to a gene: 12. This CDR3 is CASKDLTGLPNTEAFF. The CDR3 coding sequence is TGCGCCAGCAAGGATTTGACAGGGCTGCCGAACACTGAAGCTTTCTTT.

This rearrangement joins TRBV27 to TRBJ2-3; D remains ambiguous. The CDR3 is made up of 14 amino acids. Looked up from germline, CDR1 is MNHEY and CDR2 is SMNVEV (reference sequence). V was pared by 10 bases and J by 2 bases, with 16 bases between. The CDR3 here is CATQATPNTDTQYF. Here the CDR3 DNA reads TGTGCCACCCAGGCAACCCCCAACACAGATACGCAGTATTTT.

The V and J genes are TRBV5-1 and TRBJ2-3; 8 nucleotides match TRBD2. This CDR3 is 15 amino acids long. After removal of 7 bases from V and 4 bases from J, the junction contained 11 bases not matched to a gene. The V gene's germline CDR1 is SGHRS and CDR2 YFSETQ. The CDR3 DNA reads as TGCGCCAGCGGAAACTCGGGACTAGTCTCAGATACGCAGTATTTT. Its translation: CASGNSGLVSDTQYF.

This chain links TRBV7-3 with TRBJ2-2; D remains unclear. The CDR3 spans 13 residues. Per germline, CDR1 SGHTA and CDR2 FQGTGA. Trimming pared 5 bases from V and 1 base from J, leaving 5 bases between. The DNA of the CDR3 is TGTGCCAGCAGCCCAAAGAACACCGGGGAGCTGTTTTTT. Translated: CASSPKNTGELFF.

The rearrangement uses TRBV5-4 and TRBJ1-2, with D tentatively TRBD1 (5 bases). This CDR3 is 16 amino acids long. Per the germline V gene, CDR1 is SGHNT and CDR2 is YYREEE (reference sequence). V was pared by 4 bases and J by 5 bases, with 21 bases between. For the CDR3, the DNA is TGTGCCAGCAGCGCCGGGGGAAAGGAGACTGTATATGGCTACACCTTC. This encodes CASSAGGKETVYGYTF.